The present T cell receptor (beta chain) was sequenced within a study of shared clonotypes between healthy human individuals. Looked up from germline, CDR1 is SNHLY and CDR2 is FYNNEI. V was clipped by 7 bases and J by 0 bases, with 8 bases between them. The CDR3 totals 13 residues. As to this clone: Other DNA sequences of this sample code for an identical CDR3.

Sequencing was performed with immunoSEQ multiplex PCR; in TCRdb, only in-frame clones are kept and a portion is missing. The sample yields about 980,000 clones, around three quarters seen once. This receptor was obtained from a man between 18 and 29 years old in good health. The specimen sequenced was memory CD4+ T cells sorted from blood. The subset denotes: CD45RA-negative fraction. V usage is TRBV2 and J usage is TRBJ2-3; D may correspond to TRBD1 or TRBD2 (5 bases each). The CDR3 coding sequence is TGTGCCAGCACGAGGGACAGCACAGATACGCAGTATTTT. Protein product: CASTRDSTDTQYF.